This T cell receptor beta chain was sequenced in a study of cytomegalovirus exposure and HLA in healthy donors. In the study overall: A later analysis reported the same platform for the 90 to 150 validation repertoires and the 500 to 700 first-cohort repertoires. General observations from the study: In vitro assays verified that a few CMV-associated chains recognized CMV antigens specifically. Investigators reported about 160 TCR beta chains as tied to cytomegalovirus.

As to this clone: Its specificity is not known.

The CDR3 length is 14 residues. Germline V gene lookup returns CDR1 MNHEY and CDR2 SMNVEV (reference sequence). V shed 4 bases and J 8 bases; nucleotides not matched to a gene: 6. The method was immunoSEQ multiplex PCR; TCRdb's version includes in-frame clones alone and lacks a portion of them. The sample consists of about 220,000 clones, 75% to 95% of them appearing once. The sequenced material came from PBMCs. The chain has TRBV27 and TRBJ1-4; 8 positions match TRBD1. This TCR was sampled from a young woman in good health and CMV-seronegative. The CDR3 region is CASSYQGAGEKLFF. DNA for the CDR3: TGTGCCAGCAGTTACCAGGGGGCGGGGGAAAAACTGTTTTTT.